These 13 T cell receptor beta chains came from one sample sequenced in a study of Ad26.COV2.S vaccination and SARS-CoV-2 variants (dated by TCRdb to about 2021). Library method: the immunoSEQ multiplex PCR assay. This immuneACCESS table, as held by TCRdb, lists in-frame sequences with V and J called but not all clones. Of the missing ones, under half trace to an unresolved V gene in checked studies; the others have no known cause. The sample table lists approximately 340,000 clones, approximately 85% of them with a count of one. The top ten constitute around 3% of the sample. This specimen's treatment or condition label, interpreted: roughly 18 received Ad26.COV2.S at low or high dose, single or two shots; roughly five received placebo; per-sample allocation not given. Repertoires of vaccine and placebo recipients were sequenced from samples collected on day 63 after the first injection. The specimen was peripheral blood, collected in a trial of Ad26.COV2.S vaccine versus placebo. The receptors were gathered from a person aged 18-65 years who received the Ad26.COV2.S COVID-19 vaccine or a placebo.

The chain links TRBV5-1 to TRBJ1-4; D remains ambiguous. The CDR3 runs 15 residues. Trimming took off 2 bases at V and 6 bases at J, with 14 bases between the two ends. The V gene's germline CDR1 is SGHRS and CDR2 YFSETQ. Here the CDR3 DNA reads TGCGCCAGCAGCTTCTCAGGCGGTCAATATGAAAAACTGTTTTTT. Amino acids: CASSFSGGQYEKLFF. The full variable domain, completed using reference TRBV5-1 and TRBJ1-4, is KAGVTQTPRYLIKTRGQQVTLSCSPISGHRSVSWYQQTPGQGLQFLFEYFSETQRNKGNFPGRFSGRQFSNSRSEMNVSTLELGDSALYLCASSFSGGQYEKLFFGSGTQLSVL.

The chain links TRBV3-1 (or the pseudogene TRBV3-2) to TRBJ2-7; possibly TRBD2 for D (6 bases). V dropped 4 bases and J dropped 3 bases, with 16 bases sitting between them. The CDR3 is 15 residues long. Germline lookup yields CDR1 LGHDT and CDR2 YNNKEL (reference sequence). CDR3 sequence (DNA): TGTGCCAGCAGCCCCGATTGGGTGCGGGGCTACGAGCAGTACTTC. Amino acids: CASSPDWVRGYEQYF.

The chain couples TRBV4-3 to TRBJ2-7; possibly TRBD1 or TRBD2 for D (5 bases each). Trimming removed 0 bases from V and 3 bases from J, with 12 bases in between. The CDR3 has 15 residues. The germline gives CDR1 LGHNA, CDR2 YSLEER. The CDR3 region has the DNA TGCGCCAGCAGCCAAGACTTGGGGGTTCTCTACGAGCAGTACTTC. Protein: CASSQDLGVLYEQYF.

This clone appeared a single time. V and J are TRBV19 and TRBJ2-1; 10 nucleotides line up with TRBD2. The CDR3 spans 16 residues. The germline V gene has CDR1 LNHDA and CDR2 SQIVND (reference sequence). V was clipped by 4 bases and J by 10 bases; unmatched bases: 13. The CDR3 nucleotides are TGTGCCAGTAGTAAAACTAGCGGGGTCATGGGAAGGGAGCAGTTCTTC. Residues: CASSKTSGVMGREQFF.

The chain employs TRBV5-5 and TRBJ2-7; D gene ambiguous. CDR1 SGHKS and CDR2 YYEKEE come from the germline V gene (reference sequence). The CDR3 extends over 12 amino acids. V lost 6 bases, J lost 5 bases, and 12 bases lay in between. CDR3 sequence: CASTDRANEQYF. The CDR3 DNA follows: TGTGCCAGCACCGACCGGGCAAACGAGCAGTACTTC.

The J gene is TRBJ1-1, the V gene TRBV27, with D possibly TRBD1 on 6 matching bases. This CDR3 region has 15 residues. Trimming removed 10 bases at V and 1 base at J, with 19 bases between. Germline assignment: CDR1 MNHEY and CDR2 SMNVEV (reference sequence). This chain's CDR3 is CATMGGETGNTEAFF. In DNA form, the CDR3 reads TGTGCCACCATGGGGGGAGAGACAGGGAACACTGAAGCTTTCTTT.

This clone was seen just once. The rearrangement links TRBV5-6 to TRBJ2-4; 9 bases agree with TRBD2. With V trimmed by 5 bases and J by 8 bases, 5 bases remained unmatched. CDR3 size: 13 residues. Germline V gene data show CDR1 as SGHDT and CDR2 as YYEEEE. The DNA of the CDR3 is TGTGCCAGCAGTCTAGCGGGGAGTGACATTCAGTACTTC. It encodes CASSLAGSDIQYF.

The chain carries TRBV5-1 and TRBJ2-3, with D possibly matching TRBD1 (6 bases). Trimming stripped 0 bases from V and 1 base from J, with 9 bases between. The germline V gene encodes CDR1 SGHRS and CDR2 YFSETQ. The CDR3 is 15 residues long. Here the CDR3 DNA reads TGCGCCAGCAGCTTGGTTAACAGGGGCACAGATACGCAGTATTTT. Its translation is CASSLVNRGTDTQYF.

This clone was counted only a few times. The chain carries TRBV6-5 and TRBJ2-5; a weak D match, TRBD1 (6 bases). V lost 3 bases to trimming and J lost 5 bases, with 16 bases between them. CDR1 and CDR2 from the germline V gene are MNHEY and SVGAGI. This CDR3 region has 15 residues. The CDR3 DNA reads TGTGCCAGCAGTTATGTAAGGGGGTTGAGCGAGACCCAGTACTTC. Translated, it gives CASSYVRGLSETQYF.

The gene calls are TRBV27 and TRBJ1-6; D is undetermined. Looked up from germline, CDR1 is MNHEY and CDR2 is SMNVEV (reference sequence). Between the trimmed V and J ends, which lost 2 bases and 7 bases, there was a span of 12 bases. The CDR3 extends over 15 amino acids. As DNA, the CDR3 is TGTGCCAGCAGTTTACCCCGCGGAGGCAATTCACCCCTCCACTTT. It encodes CASSLPRGGNSPLHF.

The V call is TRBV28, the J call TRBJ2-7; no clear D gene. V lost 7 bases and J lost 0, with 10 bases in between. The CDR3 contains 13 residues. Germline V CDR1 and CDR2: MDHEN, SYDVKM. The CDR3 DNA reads TGTGCCAGCACCTCTGACGGCTCCTACGAGCAGTACTTC. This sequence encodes CASTSDGSYEQYF.

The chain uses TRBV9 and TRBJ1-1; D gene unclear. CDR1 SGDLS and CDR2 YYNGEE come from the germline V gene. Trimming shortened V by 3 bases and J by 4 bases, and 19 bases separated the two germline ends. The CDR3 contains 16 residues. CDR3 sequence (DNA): TGTGCCAGCAGCGGAGAAGGAGGCAGTGGAGTCACTGAAGCTTTCTTT. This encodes CASSGEGGSGVTEAFF. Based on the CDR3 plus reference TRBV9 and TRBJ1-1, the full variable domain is DSGVTQTPKHLITATGQRVTLRCSPRSGDLSVYWYQQSLDQGLQFLIQYYNGEERAKGNILERFSAQQFPDLHSELNLSSLELGDSALYFCASSGEGGSGVTEAFFGQGTRLTVV.

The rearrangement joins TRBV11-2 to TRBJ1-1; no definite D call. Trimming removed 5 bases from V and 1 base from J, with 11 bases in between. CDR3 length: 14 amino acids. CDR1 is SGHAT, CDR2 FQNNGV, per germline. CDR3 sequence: CASSALWENTEAFF. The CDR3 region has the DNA TGTGCCAGCAGCGCTTTGTGGGAGAACACTGAAGCTTTCTTT.